These T cell receptor beta chains were read from a single sample in a study of blood T cells in healthy people across ages. TCRdb redid the calling of the 5' RACE reads with MiXCR, one entry per CDR3 protein. The sample holds 1 million to 1.2 million distinct CDR3 sequences, around two fifths seen once. Sequencing input: blood. The receptors derive from a man aged 18-30 years in good health. The CDR3 runs from the conserved cysteine through the conserved F or W. D genes are given only for firm matches. Clone size appears in some rows only: once, few, many, or a class for an expanded clone.

clone_size j_call v_call d_call cdr3_aa cdr3_nt
few TRBJ2-2 TRBV5-1 NA CASSATQGVGELFF TGCGCCAGCAGCGCCACTCAGGGAGTCGGGGAGCTGTTTTTT
NA TRBJ1-2 TRBV6-5 NA CASSAGDSLYGYTF TGTGCCAGCAGCGCAGGCGACTCCCTCTATGGCTACACCTTC
few TRBJ2-5 TRBV4-2 NA CASSQDGGGEQETQYF TGTGCCAGCAGCCAAGATGGTGGCGGGGAACAAGAGACCCAGTACTTC
NA TRBJ2-1 TRBV30 NA CAWSVGLSNEQFF TGTGCCTGGAGTGTAGGTCTTTCAAATGAGCAGTTCTTC
few TRBJ2-1 TRBV7-3 NA CASRGPGEVEQFF TGTGCCAGCCGGGGACCGGGGGAGGTTGAGCAGTTCTTC
NA TRBJ1-5 TRBV19 NA CASSEPGRRNQPQHF TGTGCCAGTAGTGAACCGGGACGGAGGAATCAGCCCCAGCATTTT
NA TRBJ1-1 TRBV12-3/TRBV12-4 NA CASGPGQVNTEAFF TGTGCCAGCGGACCGGGACAAGTGAACACTGAAGCTTTCTTT
few TRBJ1-2 TRBV6-2/TRBV6-3 TRBD1 CASSYRQGETNYGYTF TGTGCCAGCAGTTACCGACAGGGGGAAACGAATTATGGCTACACCTTC
NA TRBJ2-7 TRBV25-1 NA CASSELNPNSSYEQYF TGTGCCAGCAGTGAATTGAACCCCAATAGCTCCTACGAGCAGTACTTC
NA TRBJ1-2 TRBV5-1 NA CASSSRQGGYGYTF TGCGCCAGCAGCTCAAGACAAGGAGGCTATGGCTACACCTTC
NA TRBJ2-1 TRBV12-3/TRBV12-4 NA CASSLAAGIYNEQFF TGTGCCAGCAGTTTAGCCGCGGGGATATACAATGAGCAGTTCTTC
NA TRBJ2-3 TRBV12-3/TRBV12-4 TRBD2 CASSNLRTGGTDTQYF TGTGCCAGCAGCAACCTACGGACGGGAGGGACAGATACGCAGTATTTT
NA TRBJ1-1 TRBV7-2 NA CASSLFVGAGNTEAFF TGTGCCAGCAGCTTATTTGTCGGGGCGGGGAACACTGAAGCTTTCTTT
many TRBJ2-1 TRBV20-1 NA CSAPDQGGYNEQFF TGCAGTGCTCCTGACCAGGGAGGCTACAATGAGCAGTTCTTC
few TRBJ2-5 TRBV5-5 NA CASSLDTGYQETQYF TGTGCCAGCAGCTTGGACACAGGTTACCAAGAGACCCAGTACTTC
few TRBJ1-4 TRBV10-3 NA CAISEAGTGEKLFF TGTGCCATCAGTGAGGCTGGCACGGGGGAAAAACTGTTTTTT
NA TRBJ2-3 TRBV4-2 NA CASSQSLSLESSDTQYF TGTGCCAGCAGCCAATCCCTCTCACTAGAGTCTTCAGATACGCAGTATTTT
NA TRBJ1-2 TRBV25-1 NA CASSGAGLNYGYTF TGTGCCAGCAGTGGGGCGGGTCTGAACTATGGCTACACCTTC
few TRBJ1-1 TRBV12-3/TRBV12-4 TRBD1 CASRNGQAMAEAFF TGTGCCAGCAGAAACGGACAGGCGATGGCTGAAGCTTTCTTT
few TRBJ1-5 TRBV5-5 NA CASSRTADQPQHF TGTGCCAGCAGCCGGACGGCTGATCAGCCCCAGCATTTT
few TRBJ2-1 TRBV12-3/TRBV12-4 TRBD2 CASSRERGSYNEQFF TGTGCCAGCAGCCGTGAGCGGGGGTCCTACAATGAGCAGTTCTTC
NA TRBJ1-4 TRBV14 NA CASSPYATNEKLFF TGTGCCAGCAGCCCTTACGCAACTAATGAAAAACTGTTTTTT
NA TRBJ2-5 TRBV29-1 TRBD2 CSGRGGETQYF TGCAGCGGACGGGGGGGAGAGACCCAGTACTTC
few TRBJ1-2 TRBV5-1 TRBD1 CASSKTGEDGYTF TGCGCCAGCAGCAAGACAGGGGAGGATGGCTACACCTTC
NA TRBJ1-2 TRBV12-5 NA CASGLNRDEEAYGYTF TGTGCTAGTGGTTTGAACCGGGACGAGGAAGCTTATGGCTACACCTTC
once TRBJ1-2 TRBV7-2 NA CASSKPGPSYGCTF NA
NA TRBJ2-3 TRBV9 NA CASSVAPMGTDTQYF TGTGCCAGCAGCGTAGCCCCCATGGGCACAGATACGCAGTATTTT
few TRBJ1-4 TRBV6-2/TRBV6-3 NA CASSRRRTEKLFF TGTGCCAGCAGCAGAAGACGAACTGAAAAACTGTTTTTT